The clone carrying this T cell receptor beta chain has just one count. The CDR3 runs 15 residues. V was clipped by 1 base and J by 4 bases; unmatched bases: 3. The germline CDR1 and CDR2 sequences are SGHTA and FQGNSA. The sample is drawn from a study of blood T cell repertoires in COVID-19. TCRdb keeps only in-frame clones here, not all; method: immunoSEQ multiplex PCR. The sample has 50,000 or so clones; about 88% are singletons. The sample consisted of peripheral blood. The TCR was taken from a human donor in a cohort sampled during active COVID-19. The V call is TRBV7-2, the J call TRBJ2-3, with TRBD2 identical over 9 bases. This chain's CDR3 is CASSLGLAGSDTQYF. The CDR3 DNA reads TGTGCCAGCAGCTTAGGGCTAGCGGGATCAGATACGCAGTATTTT. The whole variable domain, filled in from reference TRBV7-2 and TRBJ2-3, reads GAGVSQSPSNKVTEKGKDVELRCDPISGHTALYWYRQSLGQGLEFLIYFQGNSAPDKSGLPSDRFSAERTGGSVSTLTIQRTQQEDSAVYLCASSLGLAGSDTQYFGPGTRLTVL.